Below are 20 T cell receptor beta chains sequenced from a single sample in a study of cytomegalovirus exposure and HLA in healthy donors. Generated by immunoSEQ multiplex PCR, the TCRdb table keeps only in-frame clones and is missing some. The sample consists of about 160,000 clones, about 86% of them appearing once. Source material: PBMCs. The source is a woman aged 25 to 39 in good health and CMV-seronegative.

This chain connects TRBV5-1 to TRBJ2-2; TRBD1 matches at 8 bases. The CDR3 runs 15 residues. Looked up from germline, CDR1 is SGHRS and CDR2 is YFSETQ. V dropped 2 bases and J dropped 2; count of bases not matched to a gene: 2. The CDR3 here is CASSLGQGNTGELFF. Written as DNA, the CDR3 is TGCGCCAGCAGCTTAGGACAGGGAAACACCGGGGAGCTGTTTTTT.

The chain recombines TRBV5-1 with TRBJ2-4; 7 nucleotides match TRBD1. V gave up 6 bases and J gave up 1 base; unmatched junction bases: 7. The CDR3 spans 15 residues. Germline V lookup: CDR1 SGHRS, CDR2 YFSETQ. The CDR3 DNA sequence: TGCGCCAGCACGACCGGGACAGCGGCCAAAAACATTCAGTACTTC. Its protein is CASTTGTAAKNIQYF.

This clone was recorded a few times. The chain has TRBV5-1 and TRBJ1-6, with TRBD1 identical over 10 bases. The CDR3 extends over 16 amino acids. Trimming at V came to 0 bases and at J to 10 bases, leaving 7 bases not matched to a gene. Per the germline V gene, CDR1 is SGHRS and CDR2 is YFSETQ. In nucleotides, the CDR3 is TGCGCCAGCAGCTTGGGGGACAGGGGAAGAGGCTCACCCCTCCACTTT. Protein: CASSLGDRGRGSPLHF.

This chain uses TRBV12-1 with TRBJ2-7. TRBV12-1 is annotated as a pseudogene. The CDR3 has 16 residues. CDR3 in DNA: TGTGCCAGCAGCTTTGACCGGGGCAACACTGCCCGGGGGCAGTACTTC. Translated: CASSFDRGNTARGQYF.

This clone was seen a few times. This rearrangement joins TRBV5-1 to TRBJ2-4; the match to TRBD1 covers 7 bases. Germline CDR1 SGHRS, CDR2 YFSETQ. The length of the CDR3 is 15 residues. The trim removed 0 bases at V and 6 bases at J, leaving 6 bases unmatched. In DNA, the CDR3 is TGCGCCAGCAGCTTGGAAGGTTGGGACAGAAACATTCAGTACTTC. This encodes CASSLEGWDRNIQYF.

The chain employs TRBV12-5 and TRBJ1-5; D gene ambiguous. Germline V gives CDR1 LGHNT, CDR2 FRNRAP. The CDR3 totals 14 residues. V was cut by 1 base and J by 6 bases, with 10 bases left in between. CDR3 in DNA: TGTGCTAGTGGTTTGGGAGGGCGCGGTCAGCCCCAGCATTTT. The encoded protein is CASGLGGRGQPQHF.

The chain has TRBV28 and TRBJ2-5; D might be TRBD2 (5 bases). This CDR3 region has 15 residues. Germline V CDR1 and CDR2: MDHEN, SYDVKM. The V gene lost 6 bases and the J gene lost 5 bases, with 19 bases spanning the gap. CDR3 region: CASRTRVTGGETQYF. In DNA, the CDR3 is TGTGCCAGCAGGACCCGGGTCACCGGCGGGGAGACCCAGTACTTC.

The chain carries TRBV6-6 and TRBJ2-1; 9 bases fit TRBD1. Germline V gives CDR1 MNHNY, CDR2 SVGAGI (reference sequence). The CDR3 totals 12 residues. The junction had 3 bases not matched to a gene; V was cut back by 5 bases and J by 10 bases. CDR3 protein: CASSTGGREQFF. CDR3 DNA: TGTGCCAGCAGTACAGGGGGCCGGGAGCAGTTCTTC.

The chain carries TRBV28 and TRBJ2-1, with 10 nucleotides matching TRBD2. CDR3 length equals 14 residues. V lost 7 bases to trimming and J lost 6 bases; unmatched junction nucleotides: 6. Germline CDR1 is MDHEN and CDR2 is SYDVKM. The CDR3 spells CASTRTSGPNEQFF. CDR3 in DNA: TGTGCCAGCACCCGGACTAGCGGACCCAATGAGCAGTTCTTC.

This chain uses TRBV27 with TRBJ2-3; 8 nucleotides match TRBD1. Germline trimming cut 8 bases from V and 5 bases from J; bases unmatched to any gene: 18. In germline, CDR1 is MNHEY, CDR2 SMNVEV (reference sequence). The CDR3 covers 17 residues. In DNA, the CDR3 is TGTGCCAGCCTTTCCACCCAGACAGGGGCGCAGGGAGATACGCAGTATTTT. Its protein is CASLSTQTGAQGDTQYF.

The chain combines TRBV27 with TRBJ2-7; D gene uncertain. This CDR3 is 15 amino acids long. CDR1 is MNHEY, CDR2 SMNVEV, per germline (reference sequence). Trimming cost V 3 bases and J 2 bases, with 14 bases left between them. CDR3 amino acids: CASSFSALGPYEQYF. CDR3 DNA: TGTGCCAGCAGTTTTTCTGCCCTCGGGCCCTACGAGCAGTACTTC.

The CDR3 coding sequence is TGCGCCAGCAGCGGGGGACAGTTCACAGATACGCAGTATTTT. Encoded protein: CASSGGQFTDTQYF. This rearrangement joins TRBV5-1 to TRBJ2-3; the match to TRBD1 covers 7 bases. Germline CDR1 is SGHRS and CDR2 is YFSETQ. This CDR3 is 14 amino acids long. V lost 4 bases, J lost 2 bases, and 4 bases stayed unmatched.

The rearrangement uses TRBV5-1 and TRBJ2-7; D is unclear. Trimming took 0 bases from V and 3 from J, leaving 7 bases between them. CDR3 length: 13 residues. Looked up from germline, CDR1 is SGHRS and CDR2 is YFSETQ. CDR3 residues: CASSLGGLYEQYF. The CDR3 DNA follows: TGCGCCAGCAGCTTGGGCGGCCTCTACGAGCAGTACTTC.

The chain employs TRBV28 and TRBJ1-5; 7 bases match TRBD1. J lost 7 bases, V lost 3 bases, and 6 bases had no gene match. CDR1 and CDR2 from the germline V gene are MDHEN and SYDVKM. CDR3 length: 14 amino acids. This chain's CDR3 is CASSFTGDQQPQHF. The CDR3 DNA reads TGTGCCAGCAGTTTCACAGGGGATCAACAGCCCCAGCATTTT.

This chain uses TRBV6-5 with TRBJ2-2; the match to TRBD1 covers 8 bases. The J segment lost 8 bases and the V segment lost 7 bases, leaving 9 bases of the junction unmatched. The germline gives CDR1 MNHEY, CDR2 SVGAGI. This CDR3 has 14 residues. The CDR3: CASKDRDLIGELFF. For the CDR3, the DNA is TGTGCCAGCAAGGACAGGGATCTAATAGGGGAGCTGTTTTTT.

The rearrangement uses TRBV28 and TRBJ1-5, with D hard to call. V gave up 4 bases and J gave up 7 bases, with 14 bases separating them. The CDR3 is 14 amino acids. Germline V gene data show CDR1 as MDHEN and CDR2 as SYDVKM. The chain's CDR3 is CASSWRGWRQPQHF. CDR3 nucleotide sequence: TGTGCCAGCAGTTGGCGCGGCTGGCGGCAGCCCCAGCATTTT.

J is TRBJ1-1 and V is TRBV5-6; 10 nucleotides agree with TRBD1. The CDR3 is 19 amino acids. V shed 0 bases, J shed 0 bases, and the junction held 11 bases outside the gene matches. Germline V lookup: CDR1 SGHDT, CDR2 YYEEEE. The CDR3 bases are TGTGCCAGCAGCTTGGGGACAGGGGGACACATCTCGGTGAACACTGAAGCTTTCTTT. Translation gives CASSLGTGGHISVNTEAFF. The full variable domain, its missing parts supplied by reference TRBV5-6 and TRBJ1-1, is DAGVTQSPTHLIKTRGQQVTLRCSPKSGHDTVSWYQQALGQGPQFIFQYYEEEERQRGNFPDRFSGHQFPNYSSELNVNALLLGDSALYLCASSLGTGGHISVNTEAFFGQGTRLTVV.

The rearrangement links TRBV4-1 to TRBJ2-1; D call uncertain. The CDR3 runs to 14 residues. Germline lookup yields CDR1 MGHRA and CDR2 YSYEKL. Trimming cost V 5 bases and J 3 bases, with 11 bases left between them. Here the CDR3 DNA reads TGCGCCAGCAGCGCCACTTTGGGCTACAATGAGCAGTTCTTC. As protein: CASSATLGYNEQFF.

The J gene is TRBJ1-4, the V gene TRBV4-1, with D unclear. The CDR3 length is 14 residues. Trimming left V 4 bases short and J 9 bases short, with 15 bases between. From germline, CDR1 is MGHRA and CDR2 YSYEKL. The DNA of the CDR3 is TGCGCCAGCAGCCCCCCGACGGGTTTGAAAAAACTGTTTTTT. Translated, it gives CASSPPTGLKKLFF.

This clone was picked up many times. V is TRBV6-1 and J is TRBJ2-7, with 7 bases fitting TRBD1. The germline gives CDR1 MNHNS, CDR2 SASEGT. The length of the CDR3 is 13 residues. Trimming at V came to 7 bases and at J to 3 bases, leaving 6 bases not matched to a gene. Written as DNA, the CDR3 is TGTGCCAGCAACCTGGACAGGCACTACGAGCAGTACTTC. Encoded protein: CASNLDRHYEQYF.